The clone carrying this T cell receptor beta chain came up many times. Its antigen remains unidentified. This entry belongs to a study of CD8 T cells in ankylosing spondylitis. General observations from the study: Reportedly, significant enrichment of disease-linked clones occurred in matched ankylosing spondylitis synovial fluid. Earlier studies detected some motif variants in reactive arthritis synovial fluid and blood. Made up of eight or nine highly homologous variants, a TCR beta motif appeared characteristic of ankylosing spondylitis blood.

Trimming removed 11 bases at V and 2 bases at J, with 15 bases between. The CDR3 is made up of 13 amino acids. In germline, CDR1 is SNHLY, CDR2 FYNNEI. TCRdb used MiXCR to reprocess the 5' RACE reads, holding one entry per CDR3 protein. The table records around 130,000 distinct CDR3 sequences, 7% of them present only once. The gene calls are TRBV2 and TRBJ2-5, with D possibly called TRBD1 or TRBD2 (5 bases each). The source material was blood, either unsorted or a sorted T cell fraction (not recorded which). This clonotype originated in a male donor with ankylosing spondylitis or in good health (not recorded which). The CDR3 nucleotides read TGTGCCGGGGATACAGGACTGCAAGAGACCCAGTACTTC. Encoded protein: CAGDTGLQETQYF. The whole variable domain, filled in from reference TRBV2 and TRBJ2-5, reads EPEVTQTPSHQVTQMGQEVILRCVPISNHLYFYWYRQILGQKVEFLVSFYNNEISEKSEIFDDQFSVERPDGSNFTLKIRSTKLEDSAMYFCAGDTGLQETQYFGPGTRLLVL.